The rows below give T cell receptor beta chains drawn from one sample of a study of blood T cell repertoires in COVID-19. The assay was immunoSEQ multiplex PCR, and TCRdb's table has in-frame clones only and misses some. The top ten clones hold approximately 17% of a sample with roughly 58,000 clones, 70% to 85% of them seen once. Sequenced input: peripheral blood. The receptors come from a man between 65 and 80 years old with active COVID-19. Both conserved end residues are part of each CDR3. D genes are given only for firm matches. Not every row has a clone size; where given, it reads once, few, many or a size class.

TRBV27,TRBD2,TRBJ2-1,NA,CASSSTTSGSSYNEQFF,TGTGCCAGCAGTTCCACGACTAGCGGGAGCTCCTACAATGAGCAGTTCTTC
TRBV4-3,NA,TRBJ2-2,NA,CASSAEITGFTGELFF,TGCGCCAGCAGCGCAGAGATTACGGGATTCACCGGGGAGCTGTTTTTT
TRBV6-2/TRBV6-3,TRBD1,TRBJ1-5,few,CASSEDRGHDPQHF,TGTGCCAGCAGTGAGGACAGGGGGCATGATCCCCAGCATTTT
TRBV11-2,NA,TRBJ2-1,once,CASSSRQRSSYNEQFF,TGTGCCAGCAGCTCAAGACAGAGAAGCTCCTACAATGAGCAGTTCTTC
TRBV9,NA,TRBJ1-5,NA,CASSTDTGQPQHF,TGTGCCAGCAGCACCGATACCGGTCAGCCCCAGCATTTT
TRBV29-1,TRBD1,TRBJ2-5,NA,CSVQGAGETQYF,TGCAGCGTTCAGGGGGCAGGAGAGACCCAGTACTTC
TRBV2,TRBD1,TRBJ1-5,NA,CASRGTGDQPQHF,TGTGCCAGCAGGGGCACAGGGGATCAGCCCCAGCATTTT
TRBV27,TRBD1,TRBJ1-2,NA,CASSPSGQAGYGYTF,TGTGCCAGCAGTCCCTCAGGACAGGCGGGCTATGGCTACACCTTC
TRBV4-3,TRBD2,TRBJ2-3,NA,CASSQEPSGSTDTQYF,TGCGCCAGCAGCCAAGAGCCTAGCGGGAGCACAGATACGCAGTATTTT
TRBV30,TRBD1,TRBJ1-5,NA,CAWSTQGQQPQHF,TGTGCCTGGAGTACTCAGGGACAGCAGCCCCAGCATTTT
TRBV11-2,TRBD2,TRBJ2-7,NA,CASSLGGLGLSYEQYF,TGTGCCAGCAGCTTAGGTGGACTAGGTTTATCTTACGAGCAGTACTTC
TRBV5-1,NA,TRBJ1-5,NA,CASSLGVGQGNQPQHF,TGCGCCAGCAGCTTGGGTGTGGGCCAGGGCAATCAGCCCCAGCATTTT
TRBV3-1/TRBV3-2,TRBD1,TRBJ2-2,NA,CASSRTGRTGELFF,TGTGCCAGCAGCCGGACAGGGCGCACCGGGGAGCTGTTTTTT
TRBV11-2,TRBD2,TRBJ2-4,NA,CASSPGLAEASGKNIQYF,TGTGCCAGCAGCCCAGGACTAGCGGAAGCGAGCGGCAAAAACATTCAGTACTTC
TRBV21-1,NA,TRBJ2-1,NA,CASSKLAGSYNEQFF,TGTGCCAGCAGCAAACTAGCGGGATCCTACAATGAGCAGTTCTTC
TRBV4-3,NA,TRBJ2-1,NA,CASSQDRGDEQFF,TGCGCCAGCAGCCAAGACAGGGGCGATGAGCAGTTCTTC
TRBV1,NA,TRBJ2-7,NA,CTIKAGGWYEQYF,TGCACCATCAAGGCGGGAGGGTGGTACGAGCAGTACTTC
TRBV5-4,NA,TRBJ2-5,NA,CASSLQGYQETQYF,TGTGCCAGCAGTTTACAGGGTTACCAAGAGACCCAGTACTTC
TRBV5-8,TRBD1,TRBJ2-3,NA,CASSSGQAQDTQYF,TGTGCCAGCAGCTCGGGACAGGCTCAAGATACGCAGTATTTT
TRBV5-1,TRBD1,TRBJ2-7,NA,CASSSGTDYEQYF,TGCGCCAGCAGCTCGGGGACAGACTACGAGCAGTACTTC
TRBV7-8,NA,TRBJ2-7,NA,CASSHRDYEQYF,TGTGCCAGCAGCCACCGGGACTACGAGCAGTACTTC
TRBV23-1,TRBD1,TRBJ1-1,NA,CARPDRASVNTEAFF,TGCGCCAGACCGGACAGGGCATCTGTGAACACTGAAGCTTTCTTT
TRBV7-6,NA,TRBJ1-6,NA,CASSLARRRIQGFKNSPLHF,TGTGCCAGCAGCTTAGCGCGACGCCGAATACAGGGTTTTAAAAATTCACCCCTCCACTTT
TRBV5-1,NA,TRBJ1-1,NA,CASSLQGGTEAFF,TGCGCCAGCAGCTTGCAGGGTGGCACTGAAGCTTTCTTT
TRBV7-6,NA,TRBJ1-4,NA,CASSILQVYNEKLFF,TGTGCCAGCAGCATCCTACAGGTTTATAATGAAAAACTGTTTTTT
TRBV27,TRBD2,TRBJ2-1,NA,CASSLVGLAEDNEQFF,TGTGCCAGCAGTTTGGTGGGGCTAGCGGAGGACAATGAGCAGTTCTTC
TRBV10-2,TRBD1,TRBJ2-1,NA,CASKRDSSYNEQFF,TGCGCCAGCAAACGGGACAGCTCCTACAATGAGCAGTTCTTC
TRBV7-2,TRBD1,TRBJ2-5,NA,CASSSNTGARETQYF,TGTGCCAGCAGCTCCAATACAGGGGCCCGAGAGACCCAGTACTTC
TRBV27,TRBD1,TRBJ1-5,NA,CASSPRTGGYSNQPQHF,TGTGCCAGCAGTCCCAGGACAGGGGGGTATAGCAATCAGCCCCAGCATTTT
TRBV19,NA,TRBJ2-7,NA,CASSITVSSYEQYF,TGTGCCAGTAGTATTACGGTCTCCTCCTACGAGCAGTACTTC
TRBV7-2,TRBD2,TRBJ2-3,few,CASSLSYGLAGDSTDTQYF,TGTGCCAGCAGCTTATCGTACGGACTAGCGGGAGACAGCACAGATACGCAGTATTTT
TRBV2,TRBD1,TRBJ1-2,NA,CASSVTGQGRGYTF,TGTGCCAGCAGTGTCACGGGACAGGGTCGTGGCTACACCTTC
TRBV6-5,NA,TRBJ2-2,NA,CASSYGKGGALGELFF,TGTGCCAGCAGTTACGGGAAAGGAGGGGCGCTCGGGGAGCTGTTTTTT
TRBV7-8,TRBD1,TRBJ1-5,NA,CASSIDRGLGTNQPQHF,TGTGCCAGCAGCATCGACAGGGGGCTTGGGACCAATCAGCCCCAGCATTTT
TRBV7-5,NA,TRBJ2-2,NA,CARSLLPGGAGELFF,TGTGCCAGAAGCTTATTACCGGGAGGGGCCGGGGAGCTGTTTTTT
TRBV7-9,TRBD2,TRBJ2-4,NA,CASSPGGGRKNIQYF,TGTGCCAGCAGCCCCGGGGGAGGGCGCAAAAACATTCAGTACTTC
TRBV27,NA,TRBJ1-3,few,CASSPTGLAGNTIYF,TGTGCCAGCAGCCCCACAGGGTTAGCTGGAAACACCATATATTTT
TRBV7-6,NA,TRBJ2-7,NA,CASSLGTYEQYF,TGTGCCAGCAGCTTAGGTACATACGAGCAGTACTTC
TRBV6-1,NA,TRBJ1-2,NA,CASSENPEHGYTF,TGTGCCAGCAGTGAAAACCCGGAGCACGGCTACACCTTC
TRBV10-3,TRBD2,TRBJ2-5,NA,CAISDGRKTQYF,TGTGCCATCAGTGACGGGAGGAAGACCCAGTACTTC
TRBV3-1/TRBV3-2,NA,TRBJ2-1,NA,CASSQDRNFFGEQFF,TGTGCCAGCAGCCAAGATCGTAACTTTTTCGGGGAGCAGTTCTTC
TRBV29-1,NA,TRBJ2-3,NA,CSVGPSLASSDTQYF,TGCAGCGTTGGGCCGAGTCTAGCGTCGTCAGATACGCAGTATTTT
TRBV6-5,TRBD2,TRBJ2-4,few,CASSSTGGIQYF,TGTGCCAGCAGTTCCACGGGGGGCATTCAGTACTTC
TRBV7-9,TRBD1,TRBJ2-7,NA,CASSEPTTGGYEQYF,TGTGCCAGCAGCGAACCGACGACAGGGGGCTACGAGCAGTACTTC
TRBV11-2,NA,TRBJ2-2,once,CASSPWGAESGELFF,TGTGCCAGCAGCCCCTGGGGAGCGGAATCCGGGGAGCTGTTTTTT
TRBV4-3,NA,TRBJ1-2,NA,CASSQTPEGWAYGYTF,TGCGCCAGCAGCCAGACCCCGGAGGGTTGGGCGTATGGCTACACCTTC
TRBV19,TRBD1,TRBJ1-1,once,CASTDRGRSTEAFF,TGTGCCAGTACTGACAGGGGGCGAAGCACTGAAGCTTTCTTT
TRBV19,TRBD1,TRBJ2-1,NA,CASSSRGQGIFNEQFF,TGTGCCAGTAGCTCCCGAGGACAGGGAATTTTCAATGAGCAGTTCTTC
TRBV29-1,NA,TRBJ2-1,NA,CSVASGDEQFF,TGCAGCGTGGCGTCGGGGGATGAGCAGTTCTTC
TRBV27,NA,TRBJ1-2,NA,CASSLQGFNYGYTF,TGTGCCAGCAGTTTACAGGGGTTCAACTATGGCTACACCTTC